Sequencing of this T cell receptor (beta chain) was carried out in a study of T cells in Graves' hyperthyroidism and ophthalmopathy. Study conclusions and caveats: Prediction of ophthalmopathy progression came a median about 6 months pre-onset. Most clonotypes expanded in thyroid above 0.001 were likewise present in blood.

Trimming stripped 3 bases from V and 0 bases from J, with 16 bases between. This CDR3 region has 17 residues. Germline CDR1 SGHDT, CDR2 YYEEEE. Researchers amplified the TCR beta CDR3 regions from RNA transcripts. In the first-round RT-PCR of the TCR CDR3, the HTBI primer set was used. TCRdb redid the calling of the multiplex PCR reads with MiXCR, one entry per CDR3 protein. The sample has about 700,000 distinct CDR3 sequences; 12% to 15% are singletons. If no ophthalmopathy progression occurred within 18 months, Graves' hyperthyroidism was stable. Concerning this clonotype: Its antigen is not known.

This clonotype was sampled from a woman aged 18-29 years with Graves' hyperthyroidism. Sequencing was done on a sample of blood. This chain uses TRBV5-6 with TRBJ2-4; D not resolved. The DNA for the CDR3 is TGTGCCAGCAGCTCCCTTCTTGGCTTACTAGCCAAAAACATTCAGTACTTC. Protein sequence: CASSSLLGLLAKNIQYF.